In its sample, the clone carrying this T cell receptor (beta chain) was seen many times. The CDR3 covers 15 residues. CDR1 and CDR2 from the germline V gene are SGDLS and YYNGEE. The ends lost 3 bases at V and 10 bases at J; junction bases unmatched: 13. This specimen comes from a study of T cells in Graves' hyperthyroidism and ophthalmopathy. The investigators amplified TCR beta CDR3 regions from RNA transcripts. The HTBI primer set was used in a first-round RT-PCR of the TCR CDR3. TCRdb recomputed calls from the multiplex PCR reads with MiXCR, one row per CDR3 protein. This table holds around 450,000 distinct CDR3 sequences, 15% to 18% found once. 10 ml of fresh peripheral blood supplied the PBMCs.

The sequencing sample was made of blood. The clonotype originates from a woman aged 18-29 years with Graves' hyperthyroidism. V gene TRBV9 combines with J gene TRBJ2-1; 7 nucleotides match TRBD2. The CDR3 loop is CASSGPGTITTEQFF. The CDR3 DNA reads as TGTGCCAGCAGCGGCCCCGGGACTATCACCACGGAGCAGTTCTTC.